A single sample is the source of the 5 T cell receptor beta chains below, sequenced in a study of lymphopenia after photon versus proton radiotherapy. Data came from immunoSEQ multiplex PCR; TCRdb stores just in-frame clones and leaves some out. Of around 64,000 clones listed, less than 95% are singletons. The specimen comprised peripheral blood, sampled from a patient treated with photon-based radiotherapy. Every receptor here comes from a woman aged 40 to 50 with cholangiocarcinoma.

This chain connects TRBV5-6 to TRBJ2-1, with D possibly TRBD1 on 5 matching bases. V lost 4 bases and J lost 3, with 20 bases in between. This CDR3 is 17 amino acids long. Germline-derived CDR1 and CDR2 are SGHDT and YYEEEE. The CDR3 here is CASSPRVPQGRYNEQFF. CDR3 sequence (DNA): TGTGCCAGCAGCCCCAGGGTACCTCAGGGCCGCTACAATGAGCAGTTCTTC.

The chain employs TRBV28 and TRBJ1-2; D is unresolved. Germline V lookup: CDR1 MDHEN, CDR2 SYDVKM. CDR3 length equals 12 residues. V shed 3 bases and J shed 8 bases, with 10 bases lying between them. In DNA, the CDR3 is TGTGCCAGCAGTTTTGAGGGATACGGCTACACCTTC. It yields the protein CASSFEGYGYTF.

The J gene is TRBJ2-7, the V gene TRBV6-1, with 8 bases that match TRBD1. Germline V gene sequence: CDR1 MNHNS, CDR2 SASEGT. V lost 10 bases, J lost 0 bases, and 8 bases stayed unmatched. CDR3 length: 14 amino acids. The CDR3 nucleotides are TGTGCCACCCGGACAGGGAAGAGCTCCTACGAGCAGTACTTC. It translates to CATRTGKSSYEQYF.

The rearrangement links TRBV27 to TRBJ1-5, with a weak D call TRBD1 (5 bases). V shed 2 bases and J shed 1 base, with 6 bases lying between them. Germline V gene sequence: CDR1 MNHEY, CDR2 SMNVEV (reference sequence). The CDR3 has 14 amino acids. The CDR3 DNA reads TGTGCCAGCAGTTTAGGACAAAGCAATCAGCCCCAGCATTTT. Translated: CASSLGQSNQPQHF.

The V and J genes are TRBV30 and TRBJ1-1; no clear D. Germline V gene sequence: CDR1 GTSNPN, CDR2 SVGIG (reference sequence). The CDR3 is 12 amino acids. V was clipped by 2 bases and J by 3 bases, with 7 bases between them. CDR3 region: CAWSIRDTEAFF. CDR3 coding DNA: TGTGCCTGGAGTATAAGGGACACTGAAGCTTTCTTT.